Listed below are T cell receptor beta chains from one sample, sequenced in a study of metastatic and nonmetastatic thyroid tumors. TCRdb re-called the PCR reads through MiXCR. In the table there are approximately 7,900 clones, roughly 25% of which are singletons. The sequencing input was adjacent normal tissue. The receptors come from a female donor with papillary thyroid cancer or a benign thyroid nodule (not recorded which). Some clones in this sample may be carry-over from other donors' samples. CDR3s include the opening cysteine and the closing phenylalanine or tryptophan. The D gene is left open where the match is weak. Size is stated for part of the rows, as once, few or many counts, or as a class when the clone is expanded.

v_gene: TRBV30
abundance: NA
j_gene: TRBJ1-2
d_gene: NA
CDR3aa: CAWNGVVKGNYGYTF
CDR3nt: TGTGCCTGGAACGGGGTGGTAAAGGGGAACTATGGCTACACCTTC

v_gene: TRBV15
abundance: medium-sized
j_gene: TRBJ2-1
d_gene: NA
CDR3aa: CATSSGTQRTNEQFF
CDR3nt: TGTGCCACCAGCAGCGGGACGCAACGCACCAATGAGCAGTTCTTC

v_gene: TRBV27
abundance: NA
j_gene: TRBJ2-2
d_gene: TRBD2
CDR3aa: CASRATSGTVGELFF
CDR3nt: TGTGCCAGCAGGGCTACTAGCGGTACGGTCGGGGAGCTGTTTTTT

v_gene: TRBV12-3/TRBV12-4
abundance: medium-sized
j_gene: TRBJ1-2
d_gene: NA
CDR3aa: CASSLEGNYGYTF
CDR3nt: TGTGCCAGCAGTTTAGAGGGAAACTATGGCTACACCTTC

v_gene: TRBV27
abundance: few
j_gene: TRBJ2-3
d_gene: TRBD2
CDR3aa: CASSRGLASTDTQYF
CDR3nt: TGTGCCAGCAGCAGGGGACTAGCTAGCACAGATACGCAGTATTTT

v_gene: TRBV12-3/TRBV12-4
abundance: medium-sized
j_gene: TRBJ2-2
d_gene: TRBD2
CDR3aa: CASASRRGAPVGGELFF
CDR3nt: TGTGCCAGCGCAAGCAGGCGGGGGGCGCCGGTTGGCGGGGAGCTGTTTTTT

v_gene: TRBV6-2/TRBV6-3
abundance: NA
j_gene: TRBJ1-3
d_gene: NA
CDR3aa: CAISSGTASSGNTICF
CDR3nt: TGTGCCATCAGTTCCGGGACTGCAAGCTCTGGAAACACCATATGTTTT

v_gene: TRBV20-1
abundance: NA
j_gene: TRBJ1-4
d_gene: TRBD1
CDR3aa: CSAGPRQGGEKLFF
CDR3nt: TGCAGTGCTGGACCAAGACAGGGCGGTGAAAAATTGTTTTTT

v_gene: TRBV2
abundance: medium-sized
j_gene: TRBJ2-3
d_gene: TRBD2
CDR3aa: CASSENGGGFSDTQYF
CDR3nt: TGTGCCAGCAGTGAAAACGGCGGGGGGTTTTCAGATACGCAGTATTTT

v_gene: TRBV28
abundance: medium-sized
j_gene: TRBJ2-1
d_gene: NA
CDR3aa: CASSGIGVSSYNEQFF
CDR3nt: TGTGCCAGCAGCGGAATAGGGGTCAGCTCCTACAATGAGCAGTTCTTC

v_gene: TRBV7-2
abundance: medium-sized
j_gene: TRBJ2-5
d_gene: TRBD2
CDR3aa: CASSLVAGGSETQYF
CDR3nt: TGTGCCAGCAGCTTAGTAGCGGGGGGGAGTGAGACCCAGTACTTC

v_gene: TRBV6-1
abundance: medium-sized
j_gene: TRBJ2-1
d_gene: NA
CDR3aa: CASSEALQTVPYNEQFF
CDR3nt: TGTGCCAGCAGTGAAGCGCTTCAGACAGTACCCTACAATGAGCAGTTCTTC

v_gene: TRBV24-1
abundance: NA
j_gene: TRBJ2-3
d_gene: NA
CDR3aa: CATSDPTRATDTQYF
CDR3nt: TGTGCCACCAGTGATCCGACCCGTGCAACAGATACGCAGTATTTT

v_gene: TRBV7-2
abundance: many
j_gene: TRBJ2-5
d_gene: TRBD2
CDR3aa: CASSRMAGGGQETQYF
CDR3nt: TGTGCCAGCAGCAGAATGGCGGGCGGGGGCCAAGAGACCCAGTACTTC

v_gene: TRBV6-2/TRBV6-3
abundance: few
j_gene: TRBJ2-7
d_gene: NA
CDR3aa: CASSPNYEQYF
CDR3nt: TGTGCCAGCAGCCCTAACTACGAGCAGTACTTC

v_gene: TRBV4-1
abundance: NA
j_gene: TRBJ2-5
d_gene: NA
CDR3aa: CASSPTAGAFQETQYF
CDR3nt: TGCGCCAGCAGTCCGACCGCCGGGGCCTTCCAAGAGACCCAGTACTTC

v_gene: TRBV11-1
abundance: few
j_gene: TRBJ1-1
d_gene: NA
CDR3aa: CASSLAEGTLIDTEAFF
CDR3nt: TGTGCCAGCAGCTTAGCGGAAGGGACCCTAATAGATACTGAAGCTTTCTTT

v_gene: TRBV6-1
abundance: NA
j_gene: TRBJ1-2
d_gene: TRBD1
CDR3aa: CAISTGDGYTF
CDR3nt: TGTGCCATCAGCACAGGGGATGGCTACACCTTC

v_gene: TRBV19
abundance: NA
j_gene: TRBJ2-2
d_gene: NA
CDR3aa: CASSARTDNAGELFF
CDR3nt: TGTGCCAGTAGTGCACGGACGGACAACGCCGGGGAGCTGTTTTTT

v_gene: TRBV12-3/TRBV12-4
abundance: NA
j_gene: TRBJ1-2
d_gene: NA
CDR3aa: CASSYRVVDGYTF
CDR3nt: TGTGCCAGCAGTTACAGGGTAGTTGATGGCTACACCTTC

v_gene: TRBV19
abundance: NA
j_gene: TRBJ2-1
d_gene: NA
CDR3aa: CASSPRTVHNEQFF
CDR3nt: TGTGCCAGTAGTCCCCGGACAGTACACAATGAGCAGTTCTTC

v_gene: TRBV27
abundance: few
j_gene: TRBJ2-1
d_gene: NA
CDR3aa: CASSSLTANEQFF
CDR3nt: TGTGCCAGCAGTTCCCTCACAGCAAATGAGCAGTTCTTC

v_gene: TRBV7-3
abundance: medium-sized
j_gene: TRBJ1-1
d_gene: NA
CDR3aa: CASSVQQGAEAFF
CDR3nt: TGTGCCAGCAGCGTGCAACAGGGTGCTGAAGCTTTCTTT

v_gene: TRBV7-3
abundance: once
j_gene: TRBJ2-1
d_gene: NA
CDR3aa: CASSLMATTYNEQFF
CDR3nt: TGTGCCAGCAGCTTAATGGCGACAACATACAATGAGCAGTTCTTC

v_gene: TRBV7-9
abundance: many
j_gene: TRBJ2-1
d_gene: NA
CDR3aa: CASSLIQTPNEQFF
CDR3nt: TGTGCCAGCAGCTTAATACAAACACCCAATGAGCAGTTCTTC

v_gene: TRBV27
abundance: NA
j_gene: TRBJ1-1
d_gene: TRBD1
CDR3aa: CASSYHRGGGTEAFF
CDR3nt: TGTGCCAGCAGTTACCACAGGGGAGGGGGCACTGAAGCTTTCTTT

v_gene: TRBV5-1
abundance: NA
j_gene: TRBJ2-3
d_gene: NA
CDR3aa: CASSGGGPGQYF
CDR3nt: TGCGCCAGCAGCGGTGGTGGGCCCGGGCAGTATTTT

v_gene: TRBV6-6
abundance: NA
j_gene: TRBJ1-6
d_gene: NA
CDR3aa: CASSYSTKRKSNSPLHF
CDR3nt: TGTGCCAGCAGTTACTCGACCAAGAGGAAAAGTAATTCACCCCTCCACTTT

v_gene: TRBV6-1
abundance: few
j_gene: TRBJ1-1
d_gene: NA
CDR3aa: CASSARGGGGAVTEAFF
CDR3nt: TGTGCCAGCAGTGCCCGCGGGGGGGGGGGCGCGGTCACTGAAGCTTTCTTT

v_gene: TRBV6-5
abundance: NA
j_gene: TRBJ2-7
d_gene: NA
CDR3aa: CASSYSSYSSYEQYF
CDR3nt: TGTGCCAGCAGTTACTCGAGCTACTCCTCCTACGAGCAGTACTTC

v_gene: TRBV2
abundance: medium-sized
j_gene: TRBJ2-7
d_gene: NA
CDR3aa: CASSGPTRPIYEQYF
CDR3nt: TGTGCCAGCAGTGGTCCGACCCGACCAATCTACGAGCAGTACTTC

v_gene: TRBV5-5
abundance: medium-sized
j_gene: TRBJ1-2
d_gene: TRBD1
CDR3aa: CASSLARGPGYGYTF
CDR3nt: TGTGCCAGCAGCTTGGCCAGGGGGCCAGGCTATGGCTACACCTTC

v_gene: TRBV24-1
abundance: medium-sized
j_gene: TRBJ2-1
d_gene: TRBD1
CDR3aa: CATSPGTASYNEQFF
CDR3nt: TGTGCCACCAGCCCTGGGACAGCTAGCTACAATGAGCAGTTCTTC

v_gene: TRBV27
abundance: medium-sized
j_gene: TRBJ1-5
d_gene: TRBD1
CDR3aa: CASSNRGLNQPQHF
CDR3nt: TGTGCCAGCAGTAACAGGGGGCTGAATCAGCCCCAGCATTTT

v_gene: TRBV5-6
abundance: NA
j_gene: TRBJ2-2
d_gene: NA
CDR3aa: CASSLTGSTGELFF
CDR3nt: TGTGCCAGCAGCTTAACAGGGAGCACCGGGGAGCTGTTTTTT

v_gene: TRBV5-4
abundance: many
j_gene: TRBJ2-6
d_gene: NA
CDR3aa: CASSLGGPGANVLTF
CDR3nt: TGTGCCAGCAGCTTGGGAGGTCCTGGGGCCAACGTCCTGACTTTC

v_gene: TRBV20-1
abundance: NA
j_gene: TRBJ1-6
d_gene: TRBD1
CDR3aa: CSAWDRYNSPLHF
CDR3nt: TGCAGTGCGTGGGACAGATATAATTCACCCCTCCACTTT

v_gene: TRBV28
abundance: NA
j_gene: TRBJ2-7
d_gene: NA
CDR3aa: CASSFQLWQSDYEQYF
CDR3nt: TGTGCCAGCAGTTTTCAACTGTGGCAGTCGGACTACGAGCAGTACTTC

v_gene: TRBV7-9
abundance: NA
j_gene: TRBJ2-1
d_gene: NA
CDR3aa: CASSPASYNEQFF
CDR3nt: TGTGCCAGCAGCCCCGCCTCCTACAATGAGCAGTTCTTC

v_gene: TRBV7-9
abundance: NA
j_gene: TRBJ1-2
d_gene: NA
CDR3aa: CASSFPGLNYGYTF
CDR3nt: TGTGCCAGCAGCTTCCCGGGACTGAACTATGGCTACACCTTC